The 12 T cell receptor beta chains below come from one sample, sequenced in a study of T cells after yellow fever vaccination. MiXCR, applied by TCRdb to the 5' RACE reads, yields one record per CDR3 protein. The data contain some 170,000 distinct CDR3 sequences, about a tenth of them singletons. This sample comprised CD8+ T cells sorted from PBMCs, obtained 45 days after the yellow fever booster vaccination. The receptors were gathered from a man between 18 and 29 years old who received the YFV17D yellow fever vaccine.

This clonotype was picked up a small number of times. The gene calls are TRBV7-9 and TRBJ2-3; 11 nucleotides align to TRBD2. From germline, CDR1 is SEHNR and CDR2 FQNEAQ (reference sequence). CDR3 size: 22 residues. The trim removed 5 bases at V and 1 base at J, leaving 23 bases unmatched. The CDR3 DNA is TGTGCCAGCAGCCGGCGGGGAGGGCTAGCGGGGGGCCCTAATGGACGCACAGATACGCAGTATTTT. Translated, it gives CASSRRGGLAGGPNGRTDTQYF. The full variable domain, rest sourced from reference TRBV7-9 and TRBJ2-3, is DTGVSQNPRHKITKRGQNVTFRCDPISEHNRLYWYRQTLGQGPEFLTYFQNEAQLEKSRLLSDRFSAERPKGSFSTLEIQRTEQGDSAMYLCASSRRGGLAGGPNGRTDTQYFGPGTRLTVL.

This clonotype showed up just a few times. V usage is TRBV4-2 and J usage is TRBJ1-5; 7 bases map to TRBD1. Per germline, CDR1 LGHNA and CDR2 YNFKEQ. The CDR3 has 16 amino acids. Trimming removed 2 bases from V and 3 bases from J; junction bases left unmatched: 7. CDR3 sequence (DNA): TGTGCCAGCAGCCAAAATTACAGGGGCCTCAATCAGCCCCAGCATTTT. It specifies CASSQNYRGLNQPQHF.

A few counts support this clonotype. This chain links TRBV7-8 with TRBJ2-3, with TRBD2 matching 8 bases. Losses at the gene ends were 4 bases for V and 0 bases for J; bases not matched to a gene: 9. There are 17 residues in the CDR3. Looked up from germline, CDR1 is SGHVS and CDR2 is FQNEAQ. The CDR3 protein is CASSSARRGVSTDTQYF. In nucleotides, the CDR3 is TGTGCCAGCAGCTCCGCTAGGCGGGGGGTAAGCACAGATACGCAGTATTTT. Using reference TRBV7-8 and TRBJ2-3 for the parts outside the CDR3, the full variable domain is GAGVSQSPRYKVAKRGQDVALRCDPISGHVSLFWYQQALGQGPEFLTYFQNEAQLDKSGLPSDRFFAERPEGSVSTLKIQRTQQEDSAVYLCASSSARRGVSTDTQYFGPGTRLTVL.

There are a few counts of this clonotype. The chain recombines TRBV5-1 with TRBJ2-1; possibly TRBD2 for D (6 bases). The germline V gene encodes CDR1 SGHRS and CDR2 YFSETQ. The CDR3 has 15 amino acids. V lost 3 bases to trimming and J lost 2 bases, with 12 bases between them. The DNA of the CDR3 is TGCGCCAGCAGCTCCGAGGAGGGCCCCTACAATGAGCAGTTCTTC. It yields the protein CASSSEEGPYNEQFF. The entire variable domain, with the rest obtained from reference TRBV5-1 and TRBJ2-1, is as follows: KAGVTQTPRYLIKTRGQQVTLSCSPISGHRSVSWYQQTPGQGLQFLFEYFSETQRNKGNFPGRFSGRQFSNSRSEMNVSTLELGDSALYLCASSSEEGPYNEQFFGPGTRLTVL.

This clonotype was seen only a few times. This sequence joins TRBV29-1 and TRBJ2-4; D is ambiguous. Germline CDR1 and CDR2: SQVTM and ANQGSEA. Deletions cut 1 base from V and 4 bases from J, with 5 bases between. The length of the CDR3 is 12 residues. The CDR3 is CSVEVGKNIQYF. As DNA, the CDR3 is TGCAGCGTTGAAGTCGGGAAAAACATTCAGTACTTC.

The chain combines TRBV29-1 with TRBJ2-7; 7 bases are a match to TRBD1. The CDR3 length is 13 residues. From germline, CDR1 is SQVTM and CDR2 ANQGSEA. The junction had 3 bases not matched to a gene; V was cut back by 4 bases and J by 0 bases. The DNA of the CDR3 is TGCAGCGTTGGGAGACAGGGCTCCTACGAGCAGTACTTC. Translated: CSVGRQGSYEQYF.

This clonotype was observed many times. The chain is built from TRBV12-3 or TRBV12-4 and TRBJ2-3, with a possible D match to TRBD1 (5 bases). This CDR3 region has 15 residues. The V end lost 5 bases, the J end lost 4 bases, and 16 bases lay between the germline ends. CDR3 in DNA: TGTGCCAGCAGTCAAGGCTGGGGCAGAGCAGATACGCAGTATTTT. Protein: CASSQGWGRADTQYF.

In its sample, this clonotype was seen a few times. The gene calls are TRBV5-6 and TRBJ1-2; D remains ambiguous. This CDR3 has 12 amino acids. Germline V CDR1 and CDR2: SGHDT, YYEEEE. Trimming shortened V by 2 bases and J by 7 bases, and 9 bases separated the two germline ends. The CDR3 region has the DNA TGTGCCAGCAGCTTCTCGGAAGGTGGCTACACCTTC. It is translated as CASSFSEGGYTF. The variable domain in full, completed from reference TRBV5-6 and TRBJ1-2, reads DAGVTQSPTHLIKTRGQQVTLRCSPKSGHDTVSWYQQALGQGPQFIFQYYEEEERQRGNFPDRFSGHQFPNYSSELNVNALLLGDSALYLCASSFSEGGYTFGSGTRLTVV.

This clonotype appeared a few times. This sequence joins TRBV20-1 and TRBJ2-1, with 11 positions matching TRBD2. J was trimmed by 6 bases and V by 6 bases; bases with no gene match: 10. CDR3 length: 15 residues. Germline-derived CDR1 and CDR2 are DFQATT and SNEGSKA (reference sequence). The CDR3, as DNA: TGCAGTGCCAGACGAGGGACTAGCGGACTCAATGAGCAGTTCTTC. It specifies CSARRGTSGLNEQFF.

This clonotype was observed a few times. The gene calls are TRBV12-3 or TRBV12-4 and TRBJ2-7; D is unresolved. The CDR3 runs 15 residues. Deletions cut 3 bases from V and 1 base from J, with 13 bases between. The CDR3 loop reads CASSLMAESSYEQYF. The CDR3, as DNA: TGTGCCAGCAGTTTGATGGCGGAGAGTTCCTACGAGCAGTACTTC.

The CDR3 DNA is TGTGCCAGCAGCCCGGGACAGCCTACCACAGATACGCAGTATTTT. This encodes CASSPGQPTTDTQYF. V gene TRBV3-1 combines with J gene TRBJ2-3; 7 bases agree with TRBD1. The CDR3 has 15 amino acids. Germline CDR1 is LGHDT and CDR2 is YNNKEL (reference sequence). The V segment lost 4 bases and the J segment 2 bases; nucleotides outside the gene matches: 6.

V and J are TRBV7-6 and TRBJ2-5, with 9 bases aligning to TRBD2. Looked up from germline, CDR1 is SGHVS and CDR2 is FNYEAQ. The CDR3 extends over 16 amino acids. V lost 3 bases, J lost 0 bases, and 5 bases stayed unmatched. CDR3 in amino acids: CASSFLSGGYQETQYF. The CDR3 DNA sequence: TGTGCCAGCAGCTTTTTAAGCGGGGGGTACCAAGAGACCCAGTACTTC.